This T cell receptor beta chain is drawn from a study of blood T cells in healthy people across ages. This clonotype has a single count. Its antigen is undetermined. Through a sample-barcoded 5' primer and a J-beta primer mix, a second PCR was run for about 6 to 11 cycles. MiXCR was run by TCRdb on the 5' RACE reads, yielding one entry per CDR3 protein. The sample lists hundreds of thousands of distinct CDR3 sequences; more than 45% were seen once. Study results and limitations: With age, beta diversity per million T cells declined roughly linearly, significantly by approximately 40. Higher diversity, along with more naive CD4+ cells, distinguished long-lived donors from aged donors.

The CDR3 spans 15 residues. The clonotype was recovered from a woman older than 75 in good health. The rearrangement links TRBV21-1 to TRBJ2-4; TRBD1, as called in the table, went unchecked against the DNA. The DNA matches TRBJ2-7 better at its end, which makes the J call doubtful. TRBV21-1 is described as a pseudogene. Material for sequencing was blood. The CDR3 is CASSNRRGAHYEQYF. Here the CDR3 DNA reads TGTGCCAGCAGCAACCGGAGGGGGGCACACTACGAGCAGTACTTC.